A single sample gave rise to the 27 T cell receptor beta chains below, sequenced in a study of blood T cells in healthy people across ages. The second PCR ran about 7 to 12 cycles with a sample-barcoded 5' primer and J-beta primers. TCRdb passed the 5' RACE reads through MiXCR, listing each CDR3 protein once. The sample lists hundreds of thousands of distinct CDR3 sequences, around 50% occurring once. Specimen: blood. The receptors were sampled from an elderly woman in good health.

The chain is built from TRBV27 and TRBJ2-5, with TRBD1 identical over 8 bases. The J call may not be correct, given that the DNA end is closer to TRBJ2-7. Germline V gives CDR1 MNHEY, CDR2 SMNVEV (reference sequence). This CDR3 has 14 residues. CDR3 nucleotides: TGTGCCAGCAGTTTATCACAGGGGGTCTACGAGCAGTACTTC. Encoded protein: CASSLSQGVYEQYF.

The gene calls are TRBV6-5 and TRBJ2-4, with TRBD2 matching over 15 bases. CDR3 length: 17 amino acids. J gave up 13 bases and V 8 bases, and 18 bases lay outside the gene matches. Germline CDR1 reads MNHEY; CDR2 reads SVGAGI. The CDR3 DNA sequence: TGTGCCAGCTGTTCCCCCCGGACTAGCGGGAGGGGCAATGAGCAGTACTTC. Protein sequence: CASCSPRTSGRGNEQYF.

This clonotype was counted a single time. The rearrangement uses TRBV7-9 and TRBJ2-7; D is unresolved. CDR3 length: 13 amino acids. Trimming cost V 5 bases and J 4 bases, with 12 bases left between them. CDR1 is SEHNR and CDR2 is FQNEAQ in the germline V gene (reference sequence). The CDR3 region has the DNA TGTGCCAGCAGCCCTCCAACCCTATACGAGCAGTACTTC. Residues: CASSPPTLYEQYF.

The chain is built from TRBV7-9 and TRBJ2-2; 9 bases agree with TRBD1. The germline V gene has CDR1 SEHNR and CDR2 FQNEAQ (reference sequence). This CDR3 has 15 residues. With 5 bases clipped from V and 13 bases from J, the junction kept 14 bases outside the gene matches. The CDR3 loop is CASSGTGTLHRGLFF. In DNA, the CDR3 is TGTGCCAGCAGCGGGACAGGGACCTTACACCGGGGGCTGTTTTTT.

This clonotype appeared a few times. The rearrangement links TRBV9 to TRBJ2-5, with 8 bases that match TRBD2. V was clipped by 4 bases and J by 0 bases; unmatched bases: 5. Germline CDR1 is SGDLS and CDR2 is YYNGEE. The CDR3 runs to 15 residues. CDR3 loop: CASSPAGLDQETQYF. DNA of the CDR3: TGTGCCAGCAGCCCCGCGGGACTAGACCAAGAGACCCAGTACTTC. Combining the CDR3 with reference TRBV9 and TRBJ2-5 gives the whole variable domain DSGVTQTPKHLITATGQRVTLRCSPRSGDLSVYWYQQSLDQGLQFLIQYYNGEERAKGNILERFSAQQFPDLHSELNLSSLELGDSALYFCASSPAGLDQETQYFGPGTRLLVL.

Worth noting for this clonotype: This may come from a read error, since a much larger clone is one base off. This chain connects TRBV12-3 or TRBV12-4 to TRBJ2-5; D unresolved. The CDR3 is 14 residues long. V dropped 5 bases and J dropped 1 base, with 11 bases sitting between them. In DNA, the CDR3 is TGTGCCAGCAGTGTAAGACGAATCCAAGAGACCCAGTACTTC. Translating gives CASSVRRIQETQYF.

The sample holds many counts of this clonotype. Since a much larger clone is just one base distant, this may be a read error. The rearrangement uses TRBV7-2 and TRBJ2-5; D might be TRBD1 (5 bases). The V end lost 7 bases, the J end lost 11 bases, and 26 bases lay between the germline ends. Germline CDR1 SGHTA, CDR2 FQGNSA. The CDR3 totals 15 residues. CDR3 nucleotides: TGTGCCAGCACCACTTATGGGGCCCTCTTCGATGAGCAGTACTTC. It yields the protein CASTTYGALFDEQYF.

To note about this clonotype: A junction boundary mismatches the germline segment, possibly from a read error. The rearrangement joins TRBV27 to TRBJ2-3; D gene uncertain. The CDR3 runs to 14 residues. The V gene's germline CDR1 is MNHEY and CDR2 SMNVEV (reference sequence). The CDR3 loop reads CASSRVGTEFTKYF. The CDR3 DNA reads as TGTGCCAGCAGTAGGGTCGGCACGGAGTTTACGAAGTATTTT.

This clonotype was counted many times. The genes are TRBV11-1 and TRBJ2-2; D unresolved. The CDR3 extends over 13 amino acids. Germline V gene data show CDR1 as SGHAT and CDR2 as FQDESV (reference sequence). With 3 bases removed from V and 2 bases from J, the gap between germline ends came to 4 bases. CDR3 in amino acids: CASSFLNTGELFF. The CDR3 nucleotides read TGTGCCAGCAGCTTCCTCAACACCGGGGAGCTGTTTTTT. Combining the CDR3 with reference TRBV11-1 and TRBJ2-2 gives the whole variable domain EAEVAQSPRYKITEKSQAVAFWCDPISGHATLYWYRQILGQGPELLVQFQDESVVDDSQLPKDRFSAERLKGVDSTLKIQPAELGDSAMYLCASSFLNTGELFFGEGSRLTVL.

Notes on this clonotype: With a much larger clone just one base away, this may be a read error. The chain is built from TRBV7-9 and TRBJ2-1; D is uncertain. Near its end, the DNA agrees better with TRBJ2-7, so the J call may be wrong. This CDR3 is built from 14 residues. The germline gives CDR1 SEHNR, CDR2 FQNEAQ (reference sequence). The CDR3 bases are TGTGCCAGCAGCTTAGAGGTTAAAACAAATGAGCAGTACTTC. Amino acid sequence: CASSLEVKTNEQYF.

The chain combines TRBV5-1 with TRBJ1-1; 7 positions match TRBD1. V shed 2 bases and J 1 base; nucleotides not matched to a gene: 5. This CDR3 contains 15 residues. CDR1 is SGHRS, CDR2 YFSETQ, per germline. This CDR3 is CASSFGQGGNTEAFF. CDR3 DNA sequence: TGCGCCAGCAGCTTTGGGCAGGGGGGGAACACTGAAGCTTTCTTT.

This clonotype was seen many times. V gene TRBV9 combines with J gene TRBJ2-3; TRBD2 agrees at 10 bases. This CDR3 is 17 amino acids long. The ends lost 4 bases at V and 0 bases at J; junction bases unmatched: 8. The germline V gene encodes CDR1 SGDLS and CDR2 YYNGEE. Here the CDR3 reads CASSPEWGLASTDTQYF. CDR3 sequence (DNA): TGTGCCAGCAGCCCTGAATGGGGACTAGCGAGCACAGATACGCAGTATTTT.

The rearrangement uses TRBV7-2 and TRBJ1-3; D is uncertain. Deletions cut 2 bases from V and 3 bases from J, with 5 bases between. The CDR3 length is 13 residues. Germline-derived CDR1 and CDR2 are SGHTA and FQGNSA. CDR3 bases: TGTGCCAGCAGCTTAATGGATGGAAACACCATATATTTT. Translation: CASSLMDGNTIYF.

This clonotype was detected many times. The V gene is TRBV10-3, the J gene TRBJ2-7; D unresolved. The ends were cut back, 2 bases at V and 7 bases at J, with 15 bases in the middle. Germline lookup yields CDR1 ENHRY and CDR2 SYGVKD. This CDR3 has 14 residues. The CDR3 DNA reads TGTGCCATCAGTGAGAAAGCAGGTGGGGTGGAGCAGTACTTC. The encoded protein is CAISEKAGGVEQYF.

Many counts were recorded for this clonotype. The V and J genes are TRBV11-2 and TRBJ2-6; D uncertain. This CDR3 spans 15 amino acids. Trimming took off 5 bases at V and 4 bases at J, with 12 bases between the two ends. From germline, CDR1 is SGHAT and CDR2 FQNNGV. CDR3 nucleotides: TGTGCCAGCAGCACCTCCTTGTCGGGGGCCAACGTCCTGACTTTC. It is translated as CASSTSLSGANVLTF.

This clonotype was detected only once. This sequence may be a read error, since a much larger clone differs from it by one base. The rearrangement joins TRBV6-4 to TRBJ2-7, with 8 bases aligning to TRBD1. The ends lost 6 bases at V and 5 bases at J; junction bases unmatched: 12. This CDR3 has 15 amino acids. Germline loops: CDR1 MRHNA, CDR2 SNTAGT. In DNA form, the CDR3 reads TGTGCCAGCAGCCTCAGGGGGCCGGGGTCCGACGAGCAGTACTTC. Its protein product is CASSLRGPGSDEQYF.

Many counts were recorded for this clonotype. The genes are TRBV20-1 and TRBJ1-6; D gene ambiguous. CDR1 is DFQATT, CDR2 SNEGSKA, per germline (reference sequence). This CDR3 has 16 amino acids. The V end was cut by 2 bases, the J end by 7 bases, with 18 bases between. The CDR3 region is CSARPPKTGLNSPLHF. CDR3 DNA sequence: TGCAGTGCTAGACCCCCGAAAACTGGGTTGAATTCACCCCTCCACTTT.

This clonotype was picked up many times. The chain is built from TRBV7-9 and TRBJ2-5, with 9 bases identical to TRBD1. The CDR3 has 20 amino acids. Looked up from germline, CDR1 is SEHNR and CDR2 is FQNEAQ (reference sequence). The V and J ends lost 7 bases and 5 bases, in that order; junction bases with no gene match: 26. The CDR3 here is CASIRDGSGTGTGWRETQYF. The CDR3 coding sequence is TGTGCCAGCATCCGCGACGGGTCCGGGACAGGGACCGGCTGGCGGGAGACCCAGTACTTC.

Note on this clonotype: Since a much larger clone is just one base distant, this may be a read error. The V gene is TRBV28, the J gene TRBJ1-2; D is unresolved. The CDR3 consists of 12 residues. Germline assignment: CDR1 MDHEN and CDR2 SYDVKM. Trimming stripped 7 bases from V and 3 bases from J, with 9 bases between. CDR3 protein: CASNPKDYGYTF. CDR3 in DNA: TGTGCCAGCAACCCGAAGGACTATGGCTACACCTTC.

This clonotype occurred many times. The chain uses TRBV18 and TRBJ2-7; D perhaps matches TRBD2 (7 bases). Germline CDR1 reads KGHSH; CDR2 reads LQKENI. With 4 bases removed from V and 0 bases from J, the gap between germline ends came to 13 bases. The CDR3 is 15 residues long. The CDR3 reads CASSQRGASSYEQYF. The CDR3 coding sequence is TGTGCCAGCTCACAACGGGGGGCAAGCTCCTACGAGCAGTACTTC.

The chain links TRBV20-1 to TRBJ2-3; tentatively, D is TRBD1 or TRBD2 (5 bases each). Germline lookup yields CDR1 DFQATT and CDR2 SNEGSKA (reference sequence). Trimming took off 1 base at V and 8 bases at J, with 19 bases between the two ends. This CDR3 comprises 15 residues. The CDR3 nucleotides are TGCAGTGCTAGAGCGCTCACCGACCCGAGGGGTACGCAGTATTTT. It encodes CSARALTDPRGTQYF.

V is TRBV5-1 and J is TRBJ1-4, with 8 bases aligning to TRBD1. V lost 4 bases to trimming and J lost 12 bases; unmatched junction nucleotides: 5. In germline, CDR1 is SGHRS, CDR2 YFSETQ. CDR3 length equals 12 residues. The CDR3 DNA is TGCGCCAGCAGCCCCAACAGGGGGGAACTGTTTTTT. It is translated as CASSPNRGELFF.

At least ten counts were recorded for this clonotype. CDR3 amino acids: CSVEDDGGLTEAFF. The CDR3 coding sequence is TGCAGCGTTGAAGATGATGGAGGGCTCACTGAAGCTTTCTTT. The chain couples TRBV29-1 to TRBJ1-1; no clear D gene. This CDR3 comprises 14 residues. Trimming left V 0 bases short and J 4 bases short, with 12 bases between. The germline gives CDR1 SQVTM, CDR2 ANQGSEA.

This clonotype was picked up a small number of times. This chain uses TRBV29-1 with TRBJ2-7; D possibly uses TRBD1 or TRBD2 (5 bases each). Trimming stripped 5 bases from V and 2 bases from J, with 10 bases between. Looked up from germline, CDR1 is SQVTM and CDR2 is ANQGSEA. This CDR3 spans 12 amino acids. In nucleotides, the CDR3 is TGCAGCGTTTGGGACGATCCCTACGAGCAGTACTTC. The encoded protein is CSVWDDPYEQYF.

This clonotype came up many times. J is TRBJ2-5 and V is TRBV11-2, with 8 bases fitting TRBD2. J was trimmed by 7 bases and V by 5 bases; bases with no gene match: 9. The V gene's germline CDR1 is SGHAT and CDR2 FQNNGV. This CDR3 has 14 residues. This CDR3 is CASSQGLAIGTQYF. CDR3 in DNA: TGTGCCAGCAGCCAAGGACTAGCTATAGGGACCCAGTACTTC.

This clonotype was counted between two and nine times. A single base separates this from a much larger clone, so it may be a read error. This chain links TRBV6-2 or TRBV6-3 with TRBJ2-2; D is undetermined. CDR3 length: 15 amino acids. Trimming pared 0 bases from V and 6 bases from J, leaving 11 bases between. The V gene's germline CDR1 is MNHEY and CDR2 SVGEGT. The CDR3: CASSYSVSVAGELFF. CDR3 coding DNA: TGTGCCAGCAGTTACTCGGTCTCGGTGGCCGGGGAGCTGTTTTTT.

This clonotype was seen a handful of times. The chain links TRBV11-2 to TRBJ2-7; D tentatively reads TRBD1 or TRBD2 (5 bases each). V was shortened by 3 bases and J by 3 bases, with 15 bases between the two germline ends. CDR3 size: 15 residues. Germline V CDR1 and CDR2: SGHAT, FQNNGV. CDR3 protein: CASSFIEGRYYEQYF. The DNA of the CDR3 is TGTGCCAGCAGCTTTATCGAGGGGCGCTACTACGAGCAGTACTTC.